The 8 T cell receptor beta chains below all came from one sample that was sequenced in a study of T cells expressing NK-cell markers (dated by TCRdb to 2018 to 2020). The protocol used for the library was 5' RACE. Sequenced on an Illumina HiSeq 2000. After TCRdb reprocessed the reads, each CDR3 protein sequence was kept as one row, without DNA. For this sample, the table gives almost 450,000 distinct CDR3 sequences. Of the sample, 7.3% falls within the top ten clones. The sequenced material came from blood T cells: a sorted CD56 or NKG2C T cell subset, CD4+ or CD8+ T cells, or bulk PBMC T cells (not recorded which). These receptors were collected from a woman between 18 and 75 years old in good health.

The chain has TRBV19 and TRBJ1-5; TCRdb picks TRBD1, but there is no DNA to check that call. The CDR3 loop spans 14 amino acids. Germline V gives CDR1 LNHDA, CDR2 SQIVND (reference sequence). The CDR3 sequence: CASSALGAAQPQHF.

This rearrangement joins TRBV6-2 or TRBV6-3 to TRBJ1-2; TCRdb gives TRBD1 as the D gene, but with no DNA this cannot be confirmed. The CDR3 consists of 15 residues. The V gene's germline CDR1 is MNHEY and CDR2 SVGEGT. The CDR3: CASSRPGQTSYGYTF.

The rearrangement links TRBV5-1 to TRBJ2-1; TCRdb's D gene call, TRBD1, goes unchecked for lack of DNA. The CDR3 covers 14 residues. CDR1 is SGHRS and CDR2 is YFSETQ in the germline V gene. The CDR3 loop reads CASSLSTGGNEQFF.

The V gene is TRBV12-2, the J gene TRBJ1-4; TCRdb's D gene call, TRBD1, goes unchecked for lack of DNA. TRBV12-2 is recorded as a pseudogene. CDR3 size: 15 residues. The chain's CDR3 is CASRGRDRATEKLFF.

The V and J genes are TRBV28 and TRBJ2-3; there is no DNA to check the TCRdb D call of TRBD2. This CDR3 comprises 15 residues. Germline values: CDR1 MDHEN, CDR2 SYDVKM. The CDR3 here is CASSLQGLNTDTQYF.

The chain is built from TRBV18 and TRBJ2-1; TCRdb's D call, TRBD1, is unchecked because there is no DNA. The CDR3 totals 18 residues. Looked up from germline, CDR1 is KGHSH and CDR2 is LQKENI. CDR3 residues: CASSLQSSGGRSYNEQFF.

The CDR3 region is CASSVSGPSYNEQFF. V usage is TRBV7-2 and J usage is TRBJ2-1. Germline loops: CDR1 SGHTA, CDR2 FQGNSA. The CDR3 runs 15 residues.

The chain couples TRBV7-2 to TRBJ2-3; with no DNA, the TCRdb D assignment of TRBD2 cannot be verified. The CDR3 sequence is 16 residues long. Germline assignment: CDR1 SGHTA and CDR2 FQGNSA. CDR3 residues: CASSEGLAVLTDTQYF.